Sequencing of this T cell receptor (beta chain) was carried out in a study of glioma-infiltrating T cells. CDR3 length: 15 residues. Trimming took 1 base from V and 1 from J, leaving 9 bases between them. Germline CDR1 reads MGHRA; CDR2 reads YSYEKL. Many counts were recorded for this clonotype. Its antigen is unidentified. Findings and limits, study-wide: Above-expected tissue-blood divergence occurred in all gliomas, most in low-grade ones.

The iRepertoire nested amplicon-rescue multiplex PCR amplified TCR alpha and beta CDR3s from RNA. TCRdb re-called the multiplex PCR reads with MiXCR, one entry per CDR3 protein. The data hold approximately 40,000 distinct CDR3 sequences, with about a fifth observed a single time. Sequencing was done on a sample of glioma tissue, nonneoplastic brain tissue, or PBMCs (not recorded which). The receptor's source is a human donor with low-grade glioma or glioblastoma, undergoing nonglioma brain surgery, or in good health (not recorded which). The chain uses TRBV4-1 and TRBJ2-3; D may be TRBD2 (5 bases). Written as DNA, the CDR3 is TGCGCCAGCAGCCAAGGAAGCGGACGCACAGATACGCAGTATTTT. Its protein product is CASSQGSGRTDTQYF.